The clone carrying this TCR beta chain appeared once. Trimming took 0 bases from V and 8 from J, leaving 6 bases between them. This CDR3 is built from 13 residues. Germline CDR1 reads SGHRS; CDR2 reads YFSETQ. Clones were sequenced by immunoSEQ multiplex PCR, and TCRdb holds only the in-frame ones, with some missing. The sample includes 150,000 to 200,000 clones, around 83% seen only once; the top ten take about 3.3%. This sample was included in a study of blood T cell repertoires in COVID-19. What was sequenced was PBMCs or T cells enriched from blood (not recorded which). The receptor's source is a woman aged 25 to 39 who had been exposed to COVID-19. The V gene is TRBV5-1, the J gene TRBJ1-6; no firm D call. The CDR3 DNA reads TGCGCCAGCAGCTTGGACTTGGATTCACCCCTCCACTTT. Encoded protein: CASSLDLDSPLHF.